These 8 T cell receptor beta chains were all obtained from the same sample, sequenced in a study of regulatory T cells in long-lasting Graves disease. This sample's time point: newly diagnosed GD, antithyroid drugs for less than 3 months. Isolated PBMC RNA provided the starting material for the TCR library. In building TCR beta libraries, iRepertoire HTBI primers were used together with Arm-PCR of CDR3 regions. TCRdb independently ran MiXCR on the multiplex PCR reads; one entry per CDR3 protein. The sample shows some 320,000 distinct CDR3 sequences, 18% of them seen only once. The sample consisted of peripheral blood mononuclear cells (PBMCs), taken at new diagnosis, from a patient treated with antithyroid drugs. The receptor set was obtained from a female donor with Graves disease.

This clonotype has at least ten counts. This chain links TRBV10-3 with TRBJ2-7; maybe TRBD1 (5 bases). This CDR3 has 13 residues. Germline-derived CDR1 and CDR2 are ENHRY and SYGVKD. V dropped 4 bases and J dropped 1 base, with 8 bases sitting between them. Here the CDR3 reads CAISGQLSYEQYF. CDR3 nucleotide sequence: TGTGCCATCAGTGGACAGCTGTCCTACGAGCAGTACTTC.

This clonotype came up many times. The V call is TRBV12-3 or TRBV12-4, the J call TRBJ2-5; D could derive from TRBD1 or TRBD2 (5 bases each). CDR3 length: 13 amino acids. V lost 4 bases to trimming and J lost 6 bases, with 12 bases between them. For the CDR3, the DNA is TGTGCCAGCAGTTCCGGGACGCCGAAGACCCAGTACTTC. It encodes CASSSGTPKTQYF.

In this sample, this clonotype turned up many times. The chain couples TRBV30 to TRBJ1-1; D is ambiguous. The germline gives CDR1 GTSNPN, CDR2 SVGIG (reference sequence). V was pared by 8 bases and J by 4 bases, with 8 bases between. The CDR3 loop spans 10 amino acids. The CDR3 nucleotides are TGTGCCGGGTCCCTCACTGAAGCTTTCTTT. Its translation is CAGSLTEAFF.

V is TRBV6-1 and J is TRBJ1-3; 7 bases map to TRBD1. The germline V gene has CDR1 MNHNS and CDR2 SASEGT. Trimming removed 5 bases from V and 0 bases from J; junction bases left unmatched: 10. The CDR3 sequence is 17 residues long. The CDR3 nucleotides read TGTGCCAGCAGTCCCCCGGAGGGGGCCCGCTCTGGAAACACCATATATTTT. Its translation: CASSPPEGARSGNTIYF.

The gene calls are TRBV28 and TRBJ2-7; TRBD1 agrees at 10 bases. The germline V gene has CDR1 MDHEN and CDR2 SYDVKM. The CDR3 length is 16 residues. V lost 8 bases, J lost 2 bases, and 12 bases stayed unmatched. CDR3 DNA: TGTGCCAGCCGCCCCGACAGGGGGCAGGGGACCTACGAGCAGTACTTC. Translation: CASRPDRGQGTYEQYF.

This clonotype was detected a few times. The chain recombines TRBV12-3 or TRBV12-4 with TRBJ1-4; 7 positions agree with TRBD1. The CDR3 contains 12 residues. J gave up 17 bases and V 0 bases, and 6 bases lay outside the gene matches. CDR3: CASSLALGDRFF. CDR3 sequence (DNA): TGTGCCAGCAGTTTAGCACTTGGGGACAGATTTTTT.

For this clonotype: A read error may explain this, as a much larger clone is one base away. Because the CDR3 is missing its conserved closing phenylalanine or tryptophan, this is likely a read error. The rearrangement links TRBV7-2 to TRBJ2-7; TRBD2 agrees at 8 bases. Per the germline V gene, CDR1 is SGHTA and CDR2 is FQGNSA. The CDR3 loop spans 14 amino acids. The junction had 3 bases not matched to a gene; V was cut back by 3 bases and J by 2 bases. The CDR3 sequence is CASSLSSGAYEQYL. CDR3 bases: TGTGCCAGCAGCTTGAGTAGCGGGGCCTACGAGCAGTACCTC.

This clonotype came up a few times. The CDR3 here is CASSLPSGRSTDTQYF. CDR3 nucleotides: TGTGCCAGCAGTTTACCCAGCGGGAGGAGCACAGATACGCAGTATTTT. This chain joins TRBV28 and TRBJ2-3; 9 positions match TRBD2. From germline, CDR1 is MDHEN and CDR2 SYDVKM. V gave up 2 bases and J gave up 0 bases; unmatched junction bases: 3. This CDR3 has 16 amino acids.